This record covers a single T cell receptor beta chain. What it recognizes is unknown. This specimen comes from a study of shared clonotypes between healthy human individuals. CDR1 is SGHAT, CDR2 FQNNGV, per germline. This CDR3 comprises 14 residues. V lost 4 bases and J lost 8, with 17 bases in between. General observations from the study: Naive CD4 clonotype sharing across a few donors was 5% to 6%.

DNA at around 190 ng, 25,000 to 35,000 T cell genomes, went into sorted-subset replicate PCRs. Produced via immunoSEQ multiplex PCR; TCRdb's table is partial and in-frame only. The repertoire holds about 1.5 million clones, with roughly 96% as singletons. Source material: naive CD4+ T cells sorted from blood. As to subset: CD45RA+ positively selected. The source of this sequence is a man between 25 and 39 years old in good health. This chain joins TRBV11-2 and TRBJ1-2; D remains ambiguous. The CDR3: CASSYFRQQEGYTF. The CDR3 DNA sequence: TGTGCCAGCAGCTATTTTCGGCAGCAGGAAGGCTACACCTTC. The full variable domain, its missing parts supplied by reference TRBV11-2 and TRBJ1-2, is EAGVAQSPRYKIIEKRQSVAFWCNPISGHATLYWYQQILGQGPKLLIQFQNNGVVDDSQLPKDRFSAERLKGVDSTLKIQPAKLEDSAVYLCASSYFRQQEGYTFGSGTRLTVV.